Below, one T cell receptor (beta chain) is given with its context. Libraries were prepared by immunoSEQ multiplex PCR; TCRdb keeps only in-frame clonotypes and omits some of them. Altogether 120,000 to 150,000 clones are present, around 90% being singletons, with the ten largest covering approximately 9.9%. This sample stems from a study of blood T cell repertoires in COVID-19. The CDR3 totals 15 residues. Germline V gene data show CDR1 as SGHRS and CDR2 as YFSETQ. J was trimmed by 4 bases and V by 4 bases; bases with no gene match: 6. This chain connects TRBV5-1 to TRBJ2-2; 8 positions match TRBD1. The clonotype originates from a woman aged 80 or over with acute or convalescent COVID-19. The sample taken for sequencing was peripheral blood. The CDR3: CASSTGQVTTGELFF. The CDR3 coding sequence is TGCGCCAGCAGCACGGGACAGGTTACCACCGGGGAGCTGTTTTTT.